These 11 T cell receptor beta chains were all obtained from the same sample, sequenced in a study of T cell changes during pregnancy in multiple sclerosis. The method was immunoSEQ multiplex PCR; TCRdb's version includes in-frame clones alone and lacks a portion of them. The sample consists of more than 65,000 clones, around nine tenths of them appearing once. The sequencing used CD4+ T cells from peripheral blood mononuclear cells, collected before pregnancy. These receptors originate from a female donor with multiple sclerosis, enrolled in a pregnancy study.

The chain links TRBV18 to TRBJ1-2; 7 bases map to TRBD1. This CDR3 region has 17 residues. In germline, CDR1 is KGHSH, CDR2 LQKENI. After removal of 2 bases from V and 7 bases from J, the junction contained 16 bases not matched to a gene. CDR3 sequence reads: CASSPRAKGAQVGGYTF. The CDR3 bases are TGTGCCAGCTCACCAAGGGCAAAGGGGGCTCAAGTCGGTGGCTACACCTTC.

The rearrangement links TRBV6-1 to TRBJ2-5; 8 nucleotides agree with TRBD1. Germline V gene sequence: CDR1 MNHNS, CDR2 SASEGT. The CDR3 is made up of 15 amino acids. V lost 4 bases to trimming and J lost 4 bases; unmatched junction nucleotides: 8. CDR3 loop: CASSAIGQGAETQYF. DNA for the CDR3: TGTGCCAGCAGTGCTATCGGGCAGGGGGCAGAGACCCAGTACTTC.

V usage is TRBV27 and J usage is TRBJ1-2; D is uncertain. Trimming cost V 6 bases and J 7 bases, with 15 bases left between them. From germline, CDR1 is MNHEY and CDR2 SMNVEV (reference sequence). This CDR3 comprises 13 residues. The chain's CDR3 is CASSPFGERGYTF. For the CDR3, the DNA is TGTGCCAGCAGCCCCTTCGGGGAACGTGGCTACACCTTC.

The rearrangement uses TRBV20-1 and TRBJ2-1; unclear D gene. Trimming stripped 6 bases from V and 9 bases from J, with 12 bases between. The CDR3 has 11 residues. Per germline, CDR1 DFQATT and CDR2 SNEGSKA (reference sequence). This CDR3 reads CSASVLGEQFF. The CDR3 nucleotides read TGCAGTGCAAGCGTGCTAGGTGAGCAGTTCTTC.

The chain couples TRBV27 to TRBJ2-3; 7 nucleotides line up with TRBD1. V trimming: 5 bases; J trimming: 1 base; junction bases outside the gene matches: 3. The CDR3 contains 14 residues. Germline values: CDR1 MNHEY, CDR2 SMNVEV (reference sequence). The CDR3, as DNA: TGTGCCAGCAGTCCGGGACAGCGCACAGATACGCAGTATTTT. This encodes CASSPGQRTDTQYF.

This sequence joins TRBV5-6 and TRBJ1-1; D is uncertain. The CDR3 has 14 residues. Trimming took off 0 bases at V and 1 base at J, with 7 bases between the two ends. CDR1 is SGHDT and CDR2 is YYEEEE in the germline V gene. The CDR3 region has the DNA TGTGCCAGCAGCTTGGCCAATTGGAACACTGAAGCTTTCTTT. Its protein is CASSLANWNTEAFF.

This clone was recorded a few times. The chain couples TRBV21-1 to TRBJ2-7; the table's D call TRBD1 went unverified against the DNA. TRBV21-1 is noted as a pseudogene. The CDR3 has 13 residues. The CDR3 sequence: CASSNHNSYEQYF. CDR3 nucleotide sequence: TGTGCCAGCAGCAATCACAACTCCTACGAGCAGTACTTC.

The CDR3 nucleotides are TGTGCCTGGAGTAGGGACTTTTCTAACACCGGGGAGCTGTTTTTT. Its protein product is CAWSRDFSNTGELFF. The rearrangement uses TRBV30 and TRBJ2-2, with D possibly being TRBD2 (6 bases). From germline, CDR1 is GTSNPN and CDR2 SVGIG (reference sequence). The V end lost 2 bases, the J end lost 2 bases, and 12 bases lay between the germline ends. This CDR3 contains 15 residues.

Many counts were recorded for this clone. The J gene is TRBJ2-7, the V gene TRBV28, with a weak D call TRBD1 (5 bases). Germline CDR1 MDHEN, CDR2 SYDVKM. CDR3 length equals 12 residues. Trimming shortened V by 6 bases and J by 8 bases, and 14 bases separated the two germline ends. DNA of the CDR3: TGTGCCAGCAGAGGTAGGGGCATCAAGCAGTACTTC. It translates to CASRGRGIKQYF.

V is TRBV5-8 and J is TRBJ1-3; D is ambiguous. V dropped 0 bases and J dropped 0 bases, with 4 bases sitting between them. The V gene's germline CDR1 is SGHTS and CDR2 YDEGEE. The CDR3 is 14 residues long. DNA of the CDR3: TGTGCCAGCAGCTTGGACAGCTCTGGAAACACCATATATTTT. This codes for CASSLDSSGNTIYF.

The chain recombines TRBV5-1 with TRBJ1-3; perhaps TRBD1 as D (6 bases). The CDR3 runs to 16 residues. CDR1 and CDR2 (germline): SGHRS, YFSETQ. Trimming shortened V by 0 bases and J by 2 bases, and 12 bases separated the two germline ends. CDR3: CASSLEVRGPGNTIYF. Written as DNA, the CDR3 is TGCGCCAGCAGCTTGGAGGTCAGGGGACCTGGAAACACCATATATTTT.